Listed below are T cell receptor beta chains from one sample, sequenced in a study of blood T cells in healthy people across ages. TCRdb independently ran MiXCR on the 5' RACE reads; one entry per CDR3 protein. The sample lists hundreds of thousands of distinct CDR3 sequences, 20% to 25% occurring once. The sequencing sample was made of blood. These receptors came from a man between 65 and 80 years old in good health. The CDR3 runs from the conserved cysteine through the conserved F or W. Fields, in order: clone size, V gene, J gene, D gene, CDR3 protein, CDR3 DNA. A D gene is named only where the DNA matches it firmly. Some rows mark clone size as missing; the rest say once, few, many or name a class of expanded clone.

>few|TRBV5-1|TRBJ2-1|TRBD2
CASSFPSGNHNEQFF
TGCGCCAGCAGCTTCCCTAGCGGGAACCACAATGAGCAGTTCTTC
>-|TRBV29-1|TRBJ2-5|-
CSVGTEKRTQYF
TGCAGCGTTGGGACAGAGAAGAGAACCCAGTACTTC
>few|TRBV5-1|TRBJ1-4|-
CASSLMGTNEKLFF
TGCGCCAGCAGCTTGATGGGAACTAATGAAAAACTGTTTTTT
>-|TRBV18|TRBJ2-7|-
CASSPSGAEQYF
TGTGCCAGCTCACCTTCAGGGGCCGAGCAGTACTTC
>few|TRBV2|TRBJ2-6|TRBD1
CASRRDRGTPGANVLTF
TGTGCCAGCAGAAGGGACAGGGGGACCCCTGGGGCCAACGTCCTGACTTTC
>-|TRBV11-2|TRBJ2-1|TRBD2
CASSLDLGRGTHEQFF
TGTGCCAGCAGCTTAGATCTAGGGCGGGGGACGCATGAGCAGTTCTTC
>few|TRBV7-8|TRBJ2-7|-
CASSLDPASKPYEQYF
TGTGCCAGCAGCTTAGATCCTGCGTCGAAGCCCTACGAGCAGTACTTC
>few|TRBV7-9|TRBJ1-1|-
CASSPRGSPSAEAFF
TGTGCCAGCAGCCCCCGGGGGTCCCCCAGTGCTGAAGCTTTCTTT
>few|TRBV29-1|TRBJ2-1|TRBD2
CSGETPGLAGVGEQFF
TGCAGCGGAGAGACCCCGGGACTAGCGGGAGTGGGTGAGCAGTTCTTC
>-|TRBV5-4|TRBJ2-1|-
CASSPEGEKTEQFF
TGTGCCAGCAGCCCGGAGGGGGAGAAGACTGAGCAGTTCTTC
>many|TRBV18|TRBJ2-1|-
CASSLTTVEQFF
TGTGCCAGCTCACTCACAACGGTTGAGCAGTTCTTC
>-|TRBV29-1|TRBJ2-7|TRBD2
CSADLGGDEQYF
TGCAGCGCAGACCTGGGAGGGGACGAGCAGTACTTC
>-|TRBV6-2/TRBV6-3|TRBJ2-7|-
CASSSQAGWESSYEQYF
TGTGCCAGCAGCTCCCAGGCGGGGTGGGAGAGCTCCTACGAGCAGTACTTC